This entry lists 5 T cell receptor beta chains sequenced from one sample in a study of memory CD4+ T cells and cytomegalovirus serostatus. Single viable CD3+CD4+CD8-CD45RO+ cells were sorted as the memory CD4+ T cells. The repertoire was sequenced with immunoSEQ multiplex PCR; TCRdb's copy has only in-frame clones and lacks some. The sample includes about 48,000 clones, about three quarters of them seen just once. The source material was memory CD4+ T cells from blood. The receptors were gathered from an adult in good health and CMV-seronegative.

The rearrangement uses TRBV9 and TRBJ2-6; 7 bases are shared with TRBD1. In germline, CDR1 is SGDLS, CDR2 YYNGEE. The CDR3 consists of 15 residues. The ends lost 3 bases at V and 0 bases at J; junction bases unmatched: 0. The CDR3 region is CASSDRGSGANVLTF. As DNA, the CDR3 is TGTGCCAGCAGCGACAGGGGCTCTGGGGCCAACGTCCTGACTTTC. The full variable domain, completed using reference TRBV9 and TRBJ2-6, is DSGVTQTPKHLITATGQRVTLRCSPRSGDLSVYWYQQSLDQGLQFLIQYYNGEERAKGNILERFSAQQFPDLHSELNLSSLELGDSALYFCASSDRGSGANVLTFGAGSRLTVL.

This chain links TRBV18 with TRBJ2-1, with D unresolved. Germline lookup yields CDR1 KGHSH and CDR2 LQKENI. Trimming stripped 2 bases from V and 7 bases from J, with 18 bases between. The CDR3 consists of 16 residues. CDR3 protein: CASSPEWAGVRNEQFF. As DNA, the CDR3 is TGTGCCAGCTCACCAGAGTGGGCAGGCGTGAGGAATGAGCAGTTCTTC.

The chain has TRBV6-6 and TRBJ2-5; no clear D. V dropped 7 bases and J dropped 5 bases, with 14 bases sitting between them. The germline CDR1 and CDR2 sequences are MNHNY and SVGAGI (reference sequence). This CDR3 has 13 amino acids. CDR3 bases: TGTGCCAGCACCCACCTGAGTACGGAGACCCAGTACTTC. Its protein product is CASTHLSTETQYF.

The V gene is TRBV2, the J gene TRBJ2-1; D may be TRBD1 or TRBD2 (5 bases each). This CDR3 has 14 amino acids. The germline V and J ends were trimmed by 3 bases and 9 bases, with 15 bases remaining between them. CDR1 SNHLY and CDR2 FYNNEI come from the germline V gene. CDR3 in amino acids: CASSDQSRGSEQFF. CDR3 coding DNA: TGTGCCAGCAGTGACCAGTCGAGGGGTAGTGAGCAGTTCTTC.

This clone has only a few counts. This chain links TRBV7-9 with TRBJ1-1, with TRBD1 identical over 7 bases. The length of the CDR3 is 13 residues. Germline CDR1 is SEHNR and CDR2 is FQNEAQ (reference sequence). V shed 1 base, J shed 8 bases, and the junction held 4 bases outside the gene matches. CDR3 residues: CASSLGQGREAFF. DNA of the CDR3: TGTGCCAGCAGCTTAGGACAGGGCCGAGAAGCTTTCTTT.